The entry below describes one TCR beta chain. The source of the sample is a study of blood T cells in healthy people across ages. For the second PCR, which ran for about 7 to 11 cycles, a sample-barcoded 5' primer and a J-beta primer mix were used. Each CDR3 protein gets one entry after TCRdb re-called the 5' RACE reads with MiXCR. This sample has 1.5 million to 2 million distinct CDR3 sequences, with roughly two fifths found just once. Germline V gene lookup returns CDR1 MNHNS and CDR2 SASEGT. Trimming pared 9 bases from V and 0 bases from J, leaving 13 bases between. The CDR3 length is 14 residues. The genes are TRBV6-1 and TRBJ2-3; tentatively, D is TRBD1 (6 bases). This clonotype was sampled from a human donor in good health. Sequences were obtained from blood. The CDR3 nucleotides read TGTGCCAGTAGGGGGATTACTAGCACAGATACGCAGTATTTT. This gives the protein CASRGITSTDTQYF.